This T cell receptor beta chain was profiled in a study of Ad26.COV2.S vaccination and SARS-CoV-2 variants. Findings and limits, study-wide: Spike-specific TCR breadth ran higher among vaccine recipients than placebo recipients.

In regard to this clone: Its antigen is undetermined.

Sequencing used immunoSEQ multiplex PCR; TCRdb keeps in-frame clones, though not all of them. The sample contains about 680,000 clones, more than 70% of which appear only once. Treatment meaning: roughly 19 received Ad26.COV2.S at low or high dose, single or two shots; 5 received placebo; per-sample allocation not given. Vaccine and placebo recipients were sampled on day 63 after the first injection. The clonotype was recovered from a person between 18 and 65 years old who received the Ad26.COV2.S COVID-19 vaccine or a placebo. The specimen comprised peripheral blood, sampled in a trial of Ad26.COV2.S vaccine versus placebo.

Here the CDR3 reads CASSSWTVPEKLFF. CDR3 sequence (DNA): TGTGCCAGCAGCTCCTGGACAGTACCCGAAAAACTGTTTTTT. The rearrangement links TRBV11-1 to TRBJ1-4, with TRBD1 as a possible D gene (6 bases). Germline values: CDR1 SGHAT, CDR2 FQDESV (reference sequence). Between the trimmed V and J ends, which lost 4 bases and 8 bases, there was a span of 14 bases. The CDR3 covers 14 residues.